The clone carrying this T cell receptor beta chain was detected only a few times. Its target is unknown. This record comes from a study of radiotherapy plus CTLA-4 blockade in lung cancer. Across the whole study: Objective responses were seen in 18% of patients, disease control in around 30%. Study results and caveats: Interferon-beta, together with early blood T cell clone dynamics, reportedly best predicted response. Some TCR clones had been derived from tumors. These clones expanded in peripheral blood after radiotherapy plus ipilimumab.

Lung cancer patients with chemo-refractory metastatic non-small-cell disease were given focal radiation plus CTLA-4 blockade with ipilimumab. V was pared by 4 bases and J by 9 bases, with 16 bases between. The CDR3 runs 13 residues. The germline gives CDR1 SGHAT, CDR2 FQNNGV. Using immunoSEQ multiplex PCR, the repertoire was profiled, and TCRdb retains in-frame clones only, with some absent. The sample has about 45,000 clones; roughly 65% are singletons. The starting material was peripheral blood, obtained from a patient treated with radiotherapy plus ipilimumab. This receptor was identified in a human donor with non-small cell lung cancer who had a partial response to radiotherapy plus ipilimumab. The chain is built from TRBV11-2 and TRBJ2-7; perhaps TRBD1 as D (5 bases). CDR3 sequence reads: CASSWTLTAAQYF. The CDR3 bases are TGTGCCAGCAGCTGGACCTTGACAGCTGCGCAGTACTTC.